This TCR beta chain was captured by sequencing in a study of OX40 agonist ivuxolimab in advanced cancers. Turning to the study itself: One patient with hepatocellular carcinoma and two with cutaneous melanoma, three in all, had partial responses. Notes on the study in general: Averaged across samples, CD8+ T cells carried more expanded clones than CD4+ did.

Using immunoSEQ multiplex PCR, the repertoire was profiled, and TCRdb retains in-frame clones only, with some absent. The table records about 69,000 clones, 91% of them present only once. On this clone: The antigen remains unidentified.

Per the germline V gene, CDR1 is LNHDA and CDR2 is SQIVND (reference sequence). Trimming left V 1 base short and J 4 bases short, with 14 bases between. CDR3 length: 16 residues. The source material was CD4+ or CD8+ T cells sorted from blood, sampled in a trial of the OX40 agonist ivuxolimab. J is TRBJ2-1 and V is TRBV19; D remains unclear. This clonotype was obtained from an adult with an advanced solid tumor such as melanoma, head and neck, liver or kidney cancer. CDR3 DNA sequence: TGTGCCAGTAGTATAGCCCTCGGACGGACGTACAATGAGCAGTTCTTC. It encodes CASSIALGRTYNEQFF.